Sequencing of this T cell receptor beta chain was carried out in a study of blood T cell repertoires in COVID-19. Repertoires were generated with immunoSEQ multiplex PCR, while TCRdb's copy carries only in-frame clones and drops some. The sample shows about 130,000 clones, around 83% of them seen only once. The CDR3 spans 16 residues. Trimming cost V 3 bases and J 2 bases, with 16 bases left between them. Germline V lookup: CDR1 MGHDK, CDR2 SYGVNS. The sample was peripheral blood. The sequence came from a man between 40 and 49 years old with active or convalescent COVID-19. The V call is TRBV25-1, the J call TRBJ1-2, with D unresolved. The CDR3 coding sequence is TGTGCCAGCAGTGAGACATTGGTTGGGCAGAACTATGGCTACACCTTC. Encoded protein: CASSETLVGQNYGYTF.